The 32 T cell receptor beta chains below come from one sample, sequenced in a study of T cells in Graves' hyperthyroidism and ophthalmopathy. Amplification targeted TCR beta CDR3 regions from RNA transcripts. First-round RT-PCR with HTBI primers amplified the TCR CDR3 region. TCRdb itself ran the multiplex PCR reads through MiXCR, one entry per CDR3 protein. The table has nearly 750,000 distinct CDR3 sequences, 30% to 40% seen once. The sequenced material came from blood. The origin of the receptors is a woman between 35 and 50 years old with Graves' hyperthyroidism.

This clonotype showed up just a few times. The chain joins TRBV7-8 to TRBJ1-3, with D possibly matching TRBD1 (5 bases). The germline CDR1 and CDR2 sequences are SGHVS and FQNEAQ. This CDR3 has 15 amino acids. V was cut by 7 bases and J by 0 bases, with 13 bases left in between. CDR3 region: CASTGRRFSGNTIYF. The CDR3 DNA reads TGTGCCAGCACGGGACGGAGGTTCTCTGGAAACACCATATATTTT.

This clonotype was picked up many times. The chain carries TRBV19 and TRBJ2-5; D not certain. This CDR3 contains 12 residues. Trimming cost V 5 bases and J 4 bases, with 8 bases left between them. In germline, CDR1 is LNHDA, CDR2 SQIVND (reference sequence). CDR3: CASSDLGETQYF. The CDR3 DNA reads TGTGCCAGTAGTGACCTCGGAGAGACCCAGTACTTC.

This clonotype occurred many times. One junction end does not reproduce the germline sequence, and a read error may be involved. The rearrangement joins TRBV7-8 to TRBJ2-5; possible D gene TRBD2, 6 bases. The CDR3 is 15 amino acids. Germline V lookup: CDR1 SGHVS, CDR2 FQNEAQ. The CDR3 reads CASSRGRTNQEAQYF. In DNA, the CDR3 is TGTGCCAGCAGTCGCGGACGGACTAACCAAGAGGCCCAGTACTTC.

The rearrangement joins TRBV7-3 to TRBJ2-5, with 7 bases matching TRBD1. Germline CDR1 SGHTA, CDR2 FQGTGA. V was pared by 3 bases and J by 5 bases, with 12 bases of the junction left unmatched. The CDR3 spans 16 residues. The CDR3 bases are TGTGCCAGCAGCTTGCTGGCGACAGGGTTCGGGGAGACCCAGTACTTC. It is translated as CASSLLATGFGETQYF.

This clonotype has only a few counts. Compared with germline, one end of the junction differs, possibly owing to a read error. This chain links TRBV10-3 with TRBJ2-7; either TRBD1 or TRBD2 may fit D (5 bases each). The germline CDR1 and CDR2 sequences are ENHRY and SYGVKD. The length of the CDR3 is 16 residues. Here the CDR3 DNA reads TGTGCCAGCAGTACCCTCAGGGAAGAGGGCCTACAGGAGCAGTACTTC. This translates into CASSTLREEGLQEQYF.

The chain uses TRBV10-2 and TRBJ1-6; D ambiguous. Per germline, CDR1 WSHSY and CDR2 SAAADI. The CDR3 length is 8 residues. The V and J ends lost 6 bases and 16 bases respectively, with 4 bases between them. CDR3 amino acids: CASRRLHF. The CDR3 DNA reads as TGCGCCAGCAGACGACTCCACTTT.

There are many counts of this clonotype. The J gene is TRBJ1-1, the V gene TRBV29-1, with D unclear. V dropped 6 bases and J dropped 6 bases, with 8 bases sitting between them. The CDR3 has 10 residues. From germline, CDR1 is SQVTM and CDR2 ANQGSEA. The CDR3 DNA reads TGCAGCGTCTCAATCCCTGAAGCTTTCTTT. Protein sequence: CSVSIPEAFF.

Note on this clonotype: Since a much larger clone is just one base distant, this may be a read error. This sequence joins TRBV11-2 and TRBJ2-5; TRBD2 agrees at 9 bases. The CDR3 spans 16 residues. The germline V gene has CDR1 SGHAT and CDR2 FQNNGV. The CDR3 sequence: CASSLPSGVYQETRYF. The CDR3 nucleotides read TGTGCCAGCAGCTTACCTAGCGGGGTGTACCAAGAGACCCGGTACTTC.

The V gene is TRBV20-1, the J gene TRBJ1-5; 7 bases line up with TRBD1. CDR3 length: 15 amino acids. Germline-derived CDR1 and CDR2 are DFQATT and SNEGSKA (reference sequence). The J segment lost 0 bases and the V segment lost 2 bases, leaving 4 bases of the junction unmatched. In DNA form, the CDR3 reads TGCAGTGCTAGATTCGGGACAGATAGCAATCAGCCCCAGCATTTT. This sequence encodes CSARFGTDSNQPQHF.

As DNA, the CDR3 is TGTGCCAGCGGGGAGGTGCCCGGGACAGTGGCTGAAGCTTTCTTT. Translating it yields CASGEVPGTVAEAFF. J is TRBJ1-1 and V is TRBV10-3, with TRBD1 identical over 7 bases. CDR1 is ENHRY, CDR2 SYGVKD, per germline. There are 15 residues in the CDR3. The V gene end was trimmed by 10 bases and the J gene end by 6 bases; junction bases not matched to a gene: 17.

The V and J genes are TRBV6-6 and TRBJ1-6, with TRBD1 identical over 7 bases. V lost 10 bases to trimming and J lost 9 bases; unmatched junction nucleotides: 6. The V gene's germline CDR1 is MNHNY and CDR2 SVGAGI (reference sequence). This CDR3 has 12 residues. The CDR3 spells CATETGSSPLHF. CDR3 DNA: TGTGCCACCGAGACAGGGAGTTCACCCCTCCACTTT.

The chain carries TRBV30 and TRBJ1-3, with TRBD1 as a possible D gene (5 bases). This CDR3 comprises 15 residues. V lost 2 bases to trimming and J lost 2 bases, with 13 bases between them. Germline V gene sequence: CDR1 GTSNPN, CDR2 SVGIG (reference sequence). The CDR3 protein is CAWSTRQGAGNTIYF. DNA of the CDR3: TGTGCCTGGAGTACCCGGCAGGGCGCTGGAAACACCATATATTTT.

In DNA form, the CDR3 reads TGTGCCAGCAGTGAGTCCCTCGTGTTGGCGGGGGGATTCCACGAGACCCAGTACTTC. Translated, it gives CASSESLVLAGGFHETQYF. The J gene is TRBJ2-5, the V gene TRBV25-1; 8 nucleotides match TRBD2. V trimming: 3 bases; J trimming: 5 bases; junction bases outside the gene matches: 20. Per germline, CDR1 MGHDK and CDR2 SYGVNS. The CDR3 sequence is 19 residues long.

This clonotype was counted only a few times. CDR3 residues: CASSVGSGGNTIYF. For the CDR3, the DNA is TGTGCCAGCAGCGTAGGCAGTGGTGGAAACACCATATATTTT. V and J are TRBV9 and TRBJ1-3; D unresolved. V lost 0 bases, J lost 3 bases, and 7 bases lay in between. From germline, CDR1 is SGDLS and CDR2 YYNGEE. The CDR3 is made up of 14 amino acids. Supplemented by reference TRBV9 and TRBJ1-3, the full variable domain reads DSGVTQTPKHLITATGQRVTLRCSPRSGDLSVYWYQQSLDQGLQFLIQYYNGEERAKGNILERFSAQQFPDLHSELNLSSLELGDSALYFCASSVGSGGNTIYFGEGSWLTVV.

The chain is built from TRBV10-2 and TRBJ2-7; D gene unclear. CDR1 and CDR2 from the germline V gene are WSHSY and SAAADI. This CDR3 has 15 residues. Trimming took off 6 bases at V and 4 bases at J, with 19 bases between the two ends. The CDR3 nucleotides are TGCGCCAGCAGCCCTAATAAGTGGGAACGGTACGAGCAGTACTTC. This sequence encodes CASSPNKWERYEQYF.

This clonotype was recorded many times. The rearrangement uses TRBV4-3 and TRBJ1-2; D is unclear. The CDR3 has 15 amino acids. Germline V gives CDR1 LGHNA, CDR2 YSLEER. V gave up 1 base and J gave up 7 bases, with 16 bases separating them. CDR3 amino acids: CASSQGRVGQRGYTF. Written as DNA, the CDR3 is TGCGCCAGCAGCCAAGGACGGGTCGGCCAACGTGGCTACACCTTC.

The CDR3 loop reads CASTWTQQGGNTIYF. In DNA, the CDR3 is TGTGCCAGCACTTGGACCCAGCAAGGGGGAAACACCATATATTTT. The chain couples TRBV12-3 or TRBV12-4 to TRBJ1-3; no clear D. The CDR3 is made up of 15 amino acids. V gave up 7 bases and J gave up 4 bases, with 17 bases separating them.

Regarding this clonotype: This may be a read error: a much more frequent sequence differs by one nucleotide. J is TRBJ1-6 and V is TRBV11-2; D is unresolved. Trimming shortened V by 6 bases and J by 2 bases, and 11 bases separated the two germline ends. This CDR3 is 15 amino acids long. Germline lookup yields CDR1 SGHAT and CDR2 FQNNGV. The CDR3 region has the DNA TGTGCCAGCAGAGTACAGCGTCCCTATAATTCACCCCTCCACTTT. Its translation: CASRVQRPYNSPLHF.

This CDR3 reads CASSLGSSGEQYF. The DNA for the CDR3 is TGTGCCAGCAGCTTGGGGTCAAGCGGCGAGCAGTACTTC. The V and J genes are TRBV7-9 and TRBJ2-7; D possibly corresponds to TRBD2 (5 bases). CDR1 and CDR2 (germline): SEHNR, FQNEAQ (reference sequence). V was trimmed by 3 bases and J by 6 bases, leaving 12 bases between them. This CDR3 region has 13 residues.

About this clonotype itself: This may stem from a read error, because a much larger clone lies one nucleotide away. V usage is TRBV9 and J usage is TRBJ1-4; 7 nucleotides match TRBD1. The CDR3 is 15 amino acids. The germline CDR1 and CDR2 sequences are SGDLS and YYNGEE. In nucleotides, the CDR3 is TGTGCCAGCAGCGTCACAGGGGCAACTAGTGAAAAACTGTTTTTT. Translating gives CASSVTGATSEKLFF.

This rearrangement joins TRBV7-2 to TRBJ2-7, with 8 bases aligning to TRBD1. CDR3 size: 14 residues. With 7 bases clipped from V and 7 bases from J, the junction kept 12 bases outside the gene matches. CDR1 is SGHTA and CDR2 is FQGNSA in the germline V gene. The CDR3 region is CASTNRQGAGEQYF. The CDR3 nucleotides read TGTGCCAGCACCAACCGCCAGGGGGCGGGGGAGCAGTACTTC.

This clonotype has only a few counts. V gene TRBV10-3 combines with J gene TRBJ2-1, with 11 bases matching TRBD1. Germline V lookup: CDR1 ENHRY, CDR2 SYGVKD. The CDR3 length is 14 residues. With V trimmed by 11 bases and J by 7 bases, 10 bases remained unmatched. CDR3 DNA sequence: TGTGCCTCCCGCGGGGGGACAGGGGGGAATGAGCAGTTCTTC. Encoded protein: CASRGGTGGNEQFF.

This clonotype was recorded only once. The chain combines TRBV19 with TRBJ1-6; 7 bases fit TRBD1. This CDR3 contains 13 residues. Germline assignment: CDR1 LNHDA and CDR2 SQIVND (reference sequence). After removal of 11 bases from V and 8 bases from J, the junction contained 9 bases not matched to a gene. The CDR3 DNA reads as TGTGCCGGTAAAGGACAGGAGCATTCACCCCTCCACTTT. Residues: CAGKGQEHSPLHF.

This clonotype was observed a single time. This rearrangement joins TRBV10-2 to TRBJ2-3, with a weak D call TRBD2 (6 bases). Trimming removed 8 bases at V and 2 bases at J, with 8 bases between. CDR3 length: 12 residues. Germline V lookup: CDR1 WSHSY, CDR2 SAAADI. CDR3 in amino acids: CASGGYTDTQYF. As DNA, the CDR3 is TGCGCCAGCGGGGGGTACACAGATACGCAGTATTTT.

This chain connects TRBV12-3 or TRBV12-4 to TRBJ1-3, with TRBD1 identical over 7 bases. Unmatched junction bases numbered 3, after V lost 4 bases and J lost 0 bases. CDR3 length: 15 residues. CDR3 residues: CASSSGTVSGNTIYF. Here the CDR3 DNA reads TGTGCCAGCAGTTCGGGGACAGTCTCTGGAAACACCATATATTTT.

The chain links TRBV6-6 to TRBJ1-1; the match to TRBD1 covers 8 bases. The CDR3 length is 16 residues. Germline V gene lookup returns CDR1 MNHNY and CDR2 SVGAGI (reference sequence). Trimming took 2 bases from V and 0 from J; bases not matched to a gene: 5. CDR3 coding DNA: TGTGCCAGCAGTTACCCGGGGGACAGGCTGAACACTGAAGCTTTCTTT. It yields the protein CASSYPGDRLNTEAFF.

In this sample, this clonotype turned up many times. The V gene is TRBV9, the J gene TRBJ2-2; no clear D. Trimming stripped 4 bases from V and 6 bases from J, with 10 bases between. The CDR3 runs to 13 residues. Germline loops: CDR1 SGDLS, CDR2 YYNGEE. For the CDR3, the DNA is TGTGCCAGCAGCCCTAGTAAGGCCGGGGAGCTGTTTTTT. This gives the protein CASSPSKAGELFF.

This clonotype was found many times. The chain employs TRBV20-1 and TRBJ2-5, with 7 bases lining up with TRBD1. This CDR3 spans 13 amino acids. J lost 5 bases, V lost 6 bases, and 9 bases had no gene match. The V gene's germline CDR1 is DFQATT and CDR2 SNEGSKA (reference sequence). CDR3 nucleotide sequence: TGCAGTGCGGATAAGGGGGCACAGGAGACCCAGTACTTC. Amino acid sequence: CSADKGAQETQYF.

The chain combines TRBV20-1 with TRBJ1-5, with 11 nucleotides matching TRBD1. Germline V gene data show CDR1 as DFQATT and CDR2 as SNEGSKA (reference sequence). V lost 6 bases and J lost 9; bases outside the gene matches: 10. This CDR3 is 14 amino acids long. CDR3 nucleotide sequence: TGCAGTGCCACCGGGACAGGGGGAGGACGGCCCCAGCATTTT. It yields the protein CSATGTGGGRPQHF.

This clonotype was seen just once. The rearrangement uses TRBV7-2 and TRBJ1-4; D not resolved. V lost 1 base, J lost 3 bases, and 15 bases lay in between. Germline V gene sequence: CDR1 SGHTA, CDR2 FQGNSA. CDR3 size: 17 residues. The CDR3 region has the DNA TGTGCCAGCAGCTTAGGCGGGAGCGGTATGGCTAATGAAAAACTGTTTTTT. Its translation: CASSLGGSGMANEKLFF.

The table lists this clonotype with many counts. V is TRBV29-1 and J is TRBJ1-2; D is unresolved. The CDR3 covers 11 residues. V was shortened by 3 bases and J by 8 bases, with 10 bases between the two germline ends. CDR1 and CDR2 from the germline V gene are SQVTM and ANQGSEA. CDR3 sequence: CSVDRGEGYTF. In nucleotides, the CDR3 is TGCAGCGTTGATCGTGGGGAAGGCTACACCTTC.

This clonotype came up many times. This chain uses TRBV25-1 with TRBJ1-1; no reliable D call. CDR1 is MGHDK, CDR2 SYGVNS, per germline. The germline V and J ends were trimmed by 2 bases and 0 bases, with 4 bases remaining between them. The length of the CDR3 is 13 residues. CDR3 amino acids: CASSEGMNTEAFF. The CDR3 DNA is TGTGCCAGCAGTGAAGGAATGAACACTGAAGCTTTCTTT.